A single sample is the source of the 26 T cell receptor beta chains below, sequenced in a study of blood T cell repertoires in COVID-19. The protocol was immunoSEQ multiplex PCR, while the TCRdb copy is restricted to in-frame clones and leaves out a portion. The sample carries some 530,000 clones, 70% to 90% recorded once. Specimen: peripheral blood. The source of these receptors is a human donor in a cohort sampled during active COVID-19.

V gene TRBV27 combines with J gene TRBJ1-1; no firm D call. The germline V gene has CDR1 MNHEY and CDR2 SMNVEV (reference sequence). The CDR3 extends over 14 amino acids. V shed 3 bases and J shed 0 bases, with 8 bases lying between them. CDR3 coding DNA: TGTGCCAGCAGTTTGTACAGCTTGAACACTGAAGCTTTCTTT. This codes for CASSLYSLNTEAFF.

The chain joins TRBV29-1 to TRBJ2-1; 13 positions agree with TRBD2. With 7 bases clipped from V and 9 bases from J, the junction kept 3 bases outside the gene matches. The CDR3 covers 12 residues. In germline, CDR1 is SQVTM, CDR2 ANQGSEA. The CDR3, as DNA: TGCAGCGCCGGGACTAGCGGGGTTGAGCAGTTCTTC. It yields the protein CSAGTSGVEQFF.

This chain connects TRBV6-5 to TRBJ1-2; 7 positions agree with TRBD1. The germline V gene encodes CDR1 MNHEY and CDR2 SVGAGI. Losses at the gene ends were 0 bases for V and 8 bases for J; bases not matched to a gene: 6. This CDR3 spans 14 amino acids. CDR3 amino acids: CASSYSLTGEGYTF. As DNA, the CDR3 is TGTGCCAGCAGTTACTCTCTTACAGGGGAGGGCTACACCTTC.

The gene calls are TRBV6-5 and TRBJ2-7; D not certain. This CDR3 has 12 amino acids. Germline-derived CDR1 and CDR2 are MNHEY and SVGAGI. Trimming took off 5 bases at V and 6 bases at J, with 11 bases between the two ends. The CDR3 DNA reads TGTGCCAGCAGTACCTCATGGGCCGAGCAGTACTTC. Translated, it gives CASSTSWAEQYF.

This chain connects TRBV2 to TRBJ2-2, with 11 positions matching TRBD2. The CDR3 has 14 residues. V trimming: 6 bases; J trimming: 5 bases; junction bases outside the gene matches: 2. The germline gives CDR1 SNHLY, CDR2 FYNNEI. In nucleotides, the CDR3 is TGTGCCAGCAGAACTAGCGGGAGTACCGGGGAGCTGTTTTTT. Translating gives CASRTSGSTGELFF.

The V and J genes are TRBV4-3 and TRBJ2-1; D unresolved. Looked up from germline, CDR1 is LGHNA and CDR2 is YSLEER. CDR3 size: 14 residues. The V and J ends lost 0 bases and 6 bases respectively, with 9 bases between them. The CDR3 DNA is TGCGCCAGCAGCCAAGAAGCGACGGGCAATGAGCAGTTCTTC. Translating gives CASSQEATGNEQFF.

V usage is TRBV29-1 and J usage is TRBJ2-2; D is perhaps TRBD2 (6 bases). Looked up from germline, CDR1 is SQVTM and CDR2 is ANQGSEA. This CDR3 has 14 amino acids. The germline V and J ends were trimmed by 4 bases and 6 bases, with 15 bases remaining between them. As DNA, the CDR3 is TGCAGCGTTGCAGCGGGTCCTCGTCCCGGGGAGCTGTTTTTT. It translates to CSVAAGPRPGELFF.

The chain uses TRBV19 and TRBJ1-5, with TRBD1 identical over 7 bases. Per germline, CDR1 LNHDA and CDR2 SQIVND (reference sequence). This CDR3 is 15 amino acids long. The trim removed 4 bases at V and 3 bases at J, leaving 6 bases unmatched. CDR3 coding DNA: TGTGCCAGTAGTACCGGGACAGAAGTCAATCAGCCCCAGCATTTT. The encoded protein is CASSTGTEVNQPQHF.

The chain couples TRBV7-8 to TRBJ2-5; TRBD2 agrees at 8 bases. V lost 5 bases, J lost 5 bases, and 7 bases stayed unmatched. Germline assignment: CDR1 SGHVS and CDR2 FQNEAQ. This CDR3 region has 14 residues. The CDR3: CASSRAGDAETQYF. DNA for the CDR3: TGTGCCAGCAGCCGAGCGGGAGACGCGGAGACCCAGTACTTC.

V usage is TRBV6-5 and J usage is TRBJ1-5; D is perhaps TRBD1 (6 bases). There are 15 residues in the CDR3. CDR1 and CDR2 (germline): MNHEY, SVGAGI. V gave up 2 bases and J gave up 5 bases, with 13 bases separating them. The CDR3 loop reads CASSYRLQGDQPQHF. The CDR3, as DNA: TGTGCCAGCAGTTACCGATTACAGGGAGATCAGCCCCAGCATTTT.

The chain is built from TRBV5-5 and TRBJ2-1; 11 positions agree with TRBD2. CDR1 is SGHKS and CDR2 is YYEKEE in the germline V gene (reference sequence). The CDR3 loop spans 15 amino acids. J was trimmed by 11 bases and V by 4 bases; bases with no gene match: 11. CDR3 in amino acids: CASSTGTSGQWKQFF. In nucleotides, the CDR3 is TGTGCCAGCAGCACCGGGACTAGCGGCCAGTGGAAGCAGTTCTTC.

The chain has TRBV10-2 and TRBJ2-2; 15 bases fit TRBD2. Germline loops: CDR1 WSHSY, CDR2 SAAADI. The V segment lost 7 bases and the J segment 4 bases; nucleotides outside the gene matches: 10. The CDR3 has 18 amino acids. The CDR3 loop is CASKPGLAGGLGTGELFF. CDR3 DNA: TGCGCCAGCAAACCCGGACTAGCGGGAGGGCTGGGCACCGGGGAGCTGTTTTTT.

The chain joins TRBV28 to TRBJ2-1; 11 bases agree with TRBD1. The length of the CDR3 is 15 residues. Germline trimming cut 4 bases from V and 8 bases from J; bases unmatched to any gene: 7. Germline values: CDR1 MDHEN, CDR2 SYDVKM. In DNA, the CDR3 is TGTGCCAGCAGTTCCACCGGGACAGGGGGATATGAGCAGTTCTTC. Its protein is CASSSTGTGGYEQFF.

DNA for the CDR3: TGTGCCAGCAGCGTAGGCACAGGGGGCGCAGCTGGCTACACCTTC. Protein: CASSVGTGGAAGYTF. The chain carries TRBV9 and TRBJ1-2, with TRBD1 matching 9 bases. The CDR3 is 15 amino acids. Germline CDR1 is SGDLS and CDR2 is YYNGEE. V was pared by 0 bases and J by 7 bases, with 7 bases of the junction left unmatched.

The chain recombines TRBV15 with TRBJ2-4; possible D gene TRBD2, 5 bases. CDR1 is LNHNV and CDR2 is YYDKDF in the germline V gene (reference sequence). The V end lost 8 bases, the J end lost 0 bases, and 8 bases lay between the germline ends. The CDR3 covers 13 residues. The CDR3 loop reads CATAGLAKNIQYF. As DNA, the CDR3 is TGTGCCACCGCCGGACTAGCCAAAAACATTCAGTACTTC.

This rearrangement joins TRBV9 to TRBJ2-1; 15 bases are shared with TRBD2. Germline-derived CDR1 and CDR2 are SGDLS and YYNGEE. V dropped 3 bases and J dropped 8; count of bases not matched to a gene: 9. The CDR3 runs to 17 residues. The CDR3 bases are TGTGCCAGCAGCGCCCGGACTAGCGGGAGGGGCTTCGATGAGCAGTTCTTC. This encodes CASSARTSGRGFDEQFF. Filled out from reference TRBV9 and TRBJ2-1, the complete variable domain reads DSGVTQTPKHLITATGQRVTLRCSPRSGDLSVYWYQQSLDQGLQFLIQYYNGEERAKGNILERFSAQQFPDLHSELNLSSLELGDSALYFCASSARTSGRGFDEQFFGPGTRLTVL.

This clone was observed a handful of times. V is TRBV15 and J is TRBJ2-7; maybe TRBD1 (5 bases). V gave up 0 bases and J gave up 1 base, with 10 bases separating them. CDR1 and CDR2 from the germline V gene are LNHNV and YYDKDF (reference sequence). The length of the CDR3 is 15 residues. The CDR3 is CATSRETGPSYEQYF. In nucleotides, the CDR3 is TGTGCCACCAGCAGAGAAACAGGTCCTTCCTACGAGCAGTACTTC.

This chain connects TRBV10-3 to TRBJ2-7; 7 nucleotides line up with TRBD1. There are 14 residues in the CDR3. The ends lost 6 bases at V and 4 bases at J; junction bases unmatched: 9. The V gene's germline CDR1 is ENHRY and CDR2 SYGVKD. The CDR3: CAIRRQGAGYEQYF. The CDR3, as DNA: TGTGCCATCAGAAGACAGGGTGCAGGGTACGAGCAGTACTTC.

The chain recombines TRBV27 with TRBJ1-1; D perhaps matches TRBD1 (5 bases). The CDR3 has 19 residues. The V gene lost 2 bases and the J gene lost 3 bases, with 25 bases spanning the gap. Germline V lookup: CDR1 MNHEY, CDR2 SMNVEV (reference sequence). CDR3 amino acids: CASSLRGVSVSGRYTEAFF. The CDR3 coding sequence is TGTGCCAGCAGTTTACGGGGGGTTAGCGTATCGGGGCGCTACACTGAAGCTTTCTTT.

In regard to this clone: Other nucleotide sequences in the sample specify the same CDR3. The chain has TRBV7-2 and TRBJ1-2; weak D call: TRBD1 (6 bases). The germline V and J ends were trimmed by 1 base and 0 bases, with 9 bases remaining between them. The CDR3 is 15 amino acids. Germline CDR1 and CDR2: SGHTA and FQGNSA. This chain's CDR3 is CASSLGGTPNYGYTF. In DNA form, the CDR3 reads TGTGCCAGCAGCTTAGGGGGGACACCTAACTATGGCTACACCTTC.

The chain employs TRBV9 and TRBJ1-1; D ambiguous. This CDR3 is 14 amino acids long. Germline values: CDR1 SGDLS, CDR2 YYNGEE. Trimming removed 0 bases from V and 8 bases from J, with 14 bases in between. In DNA form, the CDR3 reads TGTGCCAGCAGCGTAGCTTCCTGGGAGCCCGAAGCTTTCTTT. It translates to CASSVASWEPEAFF.

The V gene is TRBV11-2, the J gene TRBJ1-1; D remains ambiguous. Germline-derived CDR1 and CDR2 are SGHAT and FQNNGV. V lost 3 bases to trimming and J lost 2 bases, with 4 bases between them. The CDR3 length is 12 residues. CDR3 sequence (DNA): TGTGCCAGCAGCTTGACAAACACTGAAGCTTTCTTT. Encoded protein: CASSLTNTEAFF.

This chain uses TRBV5-1 with TRBJ2-7; 11 bases line up with TRBD1. CDR1 and CDR2 from the germline V gene are SGHRS and YFSETQ. CDR3 length: 18 amino acids. V was pared by 0 bases and J by 4 bases, with 12 bases of the junction left unmatched. CDR3 DNA: TGCGCCAGCAGCTTGGCCGATCCCGGGACAGGGGGTAAGTACGAGCAGTACTTC. It encodes CASSLADPGTGGKYEQYF.

The chain has TRBV29-1 and TRBJ1-1; D is undetermined. Trimming removed 7 bases at V and 1 base at J, with 13 bases between. The germline CDR1 and CDR2 sequences are SQVTM and ANQGSEA. This CDR3 has 13 residues. CDR3 sequence: CSALREGNTEAFF. The DNA of the CDR3 is TGCAGCGCCCTGCGAGAGGGGAACACTGAAGCTTTCTTT.

This clone was seen a handful of times. This rearrangement joins TRBV20-1 to TRBJ2-7; no clear D. Germline values: CDR1 DFQATT, CDR2 SNEGSKA (reference sequence). The CDR3 sequence is 13 residues long. Trimming removed 3 bases at V and 2 bases at J, with 11 bases between. The CDR3 sequence: CSASSTPTYEQYF. The DNA for the CDR3 is TGCAGTGCTAGTAGTACTCCAACCTACGAGCAGTACTTC.

The chain carries TRBV29-1 and TRBJ2-1; 11 positions agree with TRBD2. CDR3 size: 15 residues. Looked up from germline, CDR1 is SQVTM and CDR2 is ANQGSEA. With V trimmed by 6 bases and J by 3 bases, 7 bases remained unmatched. The CDR3 loop is CSVAGTSGNYNEQFF. The CDR3 DNA is TGCAGCGTAGCCGGGACTAGCGGCAACTACAATGAGCAGTTCTTC.